This T cell receptor (beta chain) appears in the sequencing data of a study of response to subunit inactivated influenza vaccine. Study findings and constraints: Researchers suggested that each seasonal influenza vaccination recruits few new T cells.

This CDR3 spans 15 amino acids. Germline lookup yields CDR1 SGHAT and CDR2 FQNNGV. V gave up 5 bases and J gave up 8 bases, with 21 bases separating them. Via MiXCR, TCRdb re-called the RT-PCR reads, giving one row per CDR3 protein. The sample lists around 760,000 distinct CDR3 sequences, approximately 13% occurring once. Concerning this clonotype: Its antigen is still unknown.

The source was PBMCs from blood, collected 14 to 15 days before vaccination. This TCR was sampled from a man aged 45-65 years who received an inactivated influenza vaccine. The genes are TRBV11-2 and TRBJ1-2; maybe TRBD1 (5 bases). CDR3 loop: CASSPNNRDPGGYTF. The CDR3 DNA is TGTGCCAGCAGCCCGAACAACCGGGACCCGGGGGGCTACACCTTC.